This TCR beta chain was retrieved from a study of regulatory T cells in long-lasting Graves disease. Study-level findings and limits: TCR diversity was lower in persistent Graves' patients (versus newly diagnosed ones). The study found TRBV28, TRBJ1-2 and TRBJ2-5 favored in persistent disease.

Arm-PCR with iRepertoire HTBI primers amplified the CDR3 regions for these TCR beta libraries. In TCRdb, the multiplex PCR reads were re-called with MiXCR into one record per CDR3 protein. The data show under 450,000 distinct CDR3 sequences, under 20% seen once. This clonotype was seen many times. Antigen specificity is unknown. The CDR3 extends over 16 amino acids. CDR1 is LNHDA, CDR2 SQIVND, per germline (reference sequence). V gave up 9 bases and J gave up 2 bases, with 19 bases separating them. The time point was: newly diagnosed GD, antithyroid drugs for less than 3 months. The TCR library used RNA extracted from PBMCs. The same data also went into a second study, on T cells in Graves' hyperthyroidism and ophthalmopathy. That work states: Uncontrolled infection, other autoimmune disease, pregnancy or lactation disqualified patients from enrolment.

The TCR originated in a woman aged 18-35 years with Graves disease. The rearrangement links TRBV19 to TRBJ2-2; possibly TRBD1 for D (5 bases). The sample here was peripheral blood mononuclear cells (PBMCs), taken at new diagnosis, from a patient treated with antithyroid drugs. The CDR3 protein is CASTGPRQSNTGELFF. The CDR3 DNA reads TGTGCCAGCACCGGCCCGCGACAGTCCAACACCGGGGAGCTGTTTTTT.